Listed below are T cell receptor beta chains from one sample, sequenced in a study of persistence of HIV-infected CD4 T cells. These receptors have no identified antigens. The method was immunoSEQ multiplex PCR; TCRdb's version includes in-frame clones alone and lacks a portion of them. Of more than 30,000 clones listed, 80% were seen once; the top ten hold 1.6%. The sample here was CD4+ T cells sorted from PBMCs after 18-hour stimulation, taken from a patient who received antiretroviral therapy. The source of these receptors is an adult man with HIV who was CMV-seropositive. Each CDR3 is given with its conserved first and last residue. D genes are given only for firm matches. Only part of the rows carry a size: once, few, many, or a class if the clone is expanded.

abundance: .; d_gene: TRBD1; v_gene: TRBV2; j_gene: TRBJ2-3; CDR3nt: TGTGCCAGCAGTTACAGGGGGCTGCAAAGCACAGATACGCAGTATTTT; CDR3aa: CASSYRGLQSTDTQYF
abundance: .; d_gene: .; v_gene: TRBV19; j_gene: TRBJ2-6; CDR3nt: TGTGCCAGCCAAGACCTAGGGGGTAGGGCCAACGTCCTGACTTTC; CDR3aa: CASQDLGGRANVLTF
abundance: few; d_gene: .; v_gene: TRBV28; j_gene: TRBJ1-3; CDR3nt: TGTGCCAGCAGTTTATTGATGCGAGGGAGCGCCTCTGGAAACACCATATATTTT; CDR3aa: CASSLLMRGSASGNTIYF
abundance: .; d_gene: TRBD2; v_gene: TRBV4-1; j_gene: TRBJ2-3; CDR3nt: TGCGCCAGCAGCCAAGATCCTGGCGGGGGGGCAGGAGATACGCAGTATTTT; CDR3aa: CASSQDPGGGAGDTQYF
abundance: .; d_gene: .; v_gene: TRBV5-1; j_gene: TRBJ2-3; CDR3nt: TGCGCCAGCAGGGGGGCACTCACAGATACGCAGTATTTT; CDR3aa: CASRGALTDTQYF
abundance: once; d_gene: TRBD1; v_gene: TRBV6-5; j_gene: TRBJ1-6; CDR3nt: TGTGCCAGCAGTCCTCCGACAGGGGGGAATTCACCCCTCCACTTT; CDR3aa: CASSPPTGGNSPLHF
abundance: .; d_gene: TRBD1; v_gene: TRBV7-8; j_gene: TRBJ2-7; CDR3nt: TGTGCCAGCAGCGAGACCAGGGGGCTCTACGAGCAGTACTTC; CDR3aa: CASSETRGLYEQYF
abundance: .; d_gene: .; v_gene: TRBV24-1; j_gene: TRBJ2-2; CDR3nt: TGTGCCACCAGTGATACTCCTCTCTTCCAGGACACCGGGGAGCTGTTTTTT; CDR3aa: CATSDTPLFQDTGELFF
abundance: .; d_gene: .; v_gene: TRBV9; j_gene: TRBJ2-6; CDR3nt: TGTGCCAGCAGCGATCAGGATATCTCTGGGGCCAACGTCCTGACTTTC; CDR3aa: CASSDQDISGANVLTF
abundance: once; d_gene: .; v_gene: TRBV5-1; j_gene: TRBJ2-1; CDR3nt: TGCGCCAGCAGCTTTTACAGGGGAGGAGAGCAGTTCTTC; CDR3aa: CASSFYRGGEQFF
abundance: .; d_gene: TRBD1; v_gene: TRBV5-1; j_gene: TRBJ1-1; CDR3nt: TGCGCCAGCAGCCCATTACCCTCCTTGACAGGGGAGAACACTGAAGCTTTCTTT; CDR3aa: CASSPLPSLTGENTEAFF
abundance: few; d_gene: TRBD1; v_gene: TRBV4-1; j_gene: TRBJ1-2; CDR3nt: TGCGCCAGCAGCCGAGATGGACAGGACTATGGCTACACCTTC; CDR3aa: CASSRDGQDYGYTF
abundance: .; d_gene: .; v_gene: TRBV19; j_gene: TRBJ1-5; CDR3nt: TGTGCCAGTAGCCGATCGACAGGCTATCAGCCCCAGCATTTT; CDR3aa: CASSRSTGYQPQHF
abundance: .; d_gene: .; v_gene: TRBV9; j_gene: TRBJ1-6; CDR3nt: TGTGCCAGCAGCGCAGCGGGGTATGCACCCCTCCACTTT; CDR3aa: CASSAAGYAPLHF
abundance: .; d_gene: .; v_gene: TRBV7-6; j_gene: TRBJ2-7; CDR3nt: TGTGCCAGCAGCTCCTCTGGGACAGCGGGGGCCGGCTTAAACTTC; CDR3aa: CASSSSGTAGAGLNF
abundance: .; d_gene: .; v_gene: TRBV3-1/TRBV3-2; j_gene: TRBJ2-7; CDR3nt: TGTGCCAGCAGCCAATCTACCGTCGAGTACCAGCAGTACTTC; CDR3aa: CASSQSTVEYQQYF
abundance: .; d_gene: TRBD1; v_gene: TRBV2; j_gene: TRBJ2-3; CDR3nt: TGTGCCAGCAATCGGGACAGAACAGATACGCAGTATTTT; CDR3aa: CASNRDRTDTQYF
abundance: once; d_gene: TRBD1; v_gene: TRBV29-1; j_gene: TRBJ2-7; CDR3nt: TGCAGCGTTAAAAGCGCACAGGGGTACGAGCAGTACTTC; CDR3aa: CSVKSAQGYEQYF
abundance: .; d_gene: TRBD1; v_gene: TRBV13; j_gene: TRBJ1-6; CDR3nt: TGTGCCAGCAGCTTAGGACAGGGGATGGGGAATTCACCCCTCCACTTT; CDR3aa: CASSLGQGMGNSPLHF
abundance: .; d_gene: .; v_gene: TRBV5-1; j_gene: TRBJ1-4; CDR3nt: TGCGCCAGCAGCAAAGGGACGAAAGGCGAAAAACTGTTTTTT; CDR3aa: CASSKGTKGEKLFF
abundance: .; d_gene: .; v_gene: TRBV7-2; j_gene: TRBJ1-5; CDR3nt: TGTGCCAGCAGCGCGGTACCCCTCAATCAGCCCCAGCATTTT; CDR3aa: CASSAVPLNQPQHF
abundance: .; d_gene: TRBD2; v_gene: TRBV10-2; j_gene: TRBJ2-3; CDR3nt: TGCGCCAGCAAAAGGACTAGCGGGGGAGATACGCAGTATTTT; CDR3aa: CASKRTSGGDTQYF
abundance: once; d_gene: TRBD1; v_gene: TRBV27; j_gene: TRBJ2-1; CDR3nt: TGTGCCAGCAGCTGGGGACAGTCCTACAATGAGCAGTTCTTC; CDR3aa: CASSWGQSYNEQFF
abundance: .; d_gene: TRBD1; v_gene: TRBV2; j_gene: TRBJ1-4; CDR3nt: TGTGCCAGCATCCGGACAGGGACTGAAAAACTGTTTTTT; CDR3aa: CASIRTGTEKLFF
abundance: .; d_gene: .; v_gene: TRBV5-6; j_gene: TRBJ2-2; CDR3nt: TGTGCCAGCAGCTTAGGACAGTACACCGGGGAGCTGTTTTTT; CDR3aa: CASSLGQYTGELFF
abundance: .; d_gene: TRBD1; v_gene: TRBV18; j_gene: TRBJ1-1; CDR3nt: TGTGCCAGCTCACCCCCTATGACAGGGGGTAAGAACACTGAAGCTTTCTTT; CDR3aa: CASSPPMTGGKNTEAFF
abundance: .; d_gene: .; v_gene: TRBV19; j_gene: TRBJ1-1; CDR3nt: TGTGCCAGTAGTACAGGGTCCCAGGTTGCTGAAGCTTTCTTT; CDR3aa: CASSTGSQVAEAFF
abundance: .; d_gene: TRBD1; v_gene: TRBV2; j_gene: TRBJ1-5; CDR3nt: TGTGCCAGTGGGCCCAGGACAGGGAGCAATCAGCCCCAGCATTTT; CDR3aa: CASGPRTGSNQPQHF
abundance: .; d_gene: TRBD1; v_gene: TRBV10-3; j_gene: TRBJ1-6; CDR3nt: TGTGCCATCAGTGAAGCTGGGACAGGGGATTCACCCCTCCACTTT; CDR3aa: CAISEAGTGDSPLHF
abundance: few; d_gene: TRBD2; v_gene: TRBV5-1; j_gene: TRBJ2-7; CDR3nt: TGCGCCAGCAGCTTTCAGGGACTATTAGGGGAGCAGTACTTC; CDR3aa: CASSFQGLLGEQYF
abundance: .; d_gene: .; v_gene: TRBV7-9; j_gene: TRBJ2-1; CDR3nt: TGTGCCAGCAGCTTTAGCCGAAGCTCCTACAATGAGCAGTTCTTC; CDR3aa: CASSFSRSSYNEQFF
abundance: .; d_gene: .; v_gene: TRBV2; j_gene: TRBJ2-5; CDR3nt: TGTGCCAGCAGTGAAGCTGTAAAAGAGACCCAGTACTTC; CDR3aa: CASSEAVKETQYF
abundance: .; d_gene: .; v_gene: TRBV4-2; j_gene: TRBJ2-4; CDR3nt: TGTGCCAGCAGCCAAGGGGGCTTCAAAAACATTCAGTACTTC; CDR3aa: CASSQGGFKNIQYF
abundance: .; d_gene: .; v_gene: TRBV5-1; j_gene: TRBJ2-1; CDR3nt: TGCGCCAGCAGCTCCCTAAGGAACAATGAGCAGTTCTTC; CDR3aa: CASSSLRNNEQFF
abundance: medium-sized; d_gene: .; v_gene: TRBV28; j_gene: TRBJ1-1; CDR3nt: TGTGCCAGCAGGCCACCCACAGGGCGAGGTACTGAAGCTTTCTTT; CDR3aa: CASRPPTGRGTEAFF
abundance: .; d_gene: .; v_gene: TRBV7-6; j_gene: TRBJ1-1; CDR3nt: TGTGCCAGCAGCTCCCAAAGTCTCAGTGGCACTGAAGCTTTCTTT; CDR3aa: CASSSQSLSGTEAFF
abundance: once; d_gene: TRBD2; v_gene: TRBV10-2; j_gene: TRBJ2-3; CDR3nt: TGCGCCAGCAGTGGAGCGGGGGGGCTGGGAGATACGCAGTATTTT; CDR3aa: CASSGAGGLGDTQYF
abundance: .; d_gene: .; v_gene: TRBV5-5; j_gene: TRBJ2-3; CDR3nt: TGTGCCAGCAGCCCACTAGCATCTAGCACAGATACGCAGTATTTT; CDR3aa: CASSPLASSTDTQYF
abundance: .; d_gene: .; v_gene: TRBV2; j_gene: TRBJ1-1; CDR3nt: TGTGCCAGCAGCGCAGGGATTGAAGCTTTCTTT; CDR3aa: CASSAGIEAFF
abundance: few; d_gene: .; v_gene: TRBV7-9; j_gene: TRBJ2-2; CDR3nt: TGTGCCAGCAGCATAACCGGGGGCAGGGCGAACACCGGGGAGCTGTTTTTT; CDR3aa: CASSITGGRANTGELFF
abundance: .; d_gene: TRBD2; v_gene: TRBV5-1; j_gene: TRBJ2-4; CDR3nt: TGCGCCAGCAGCTTGGATGGGGAGGGCATTCAGTACTTC; CDR3aa: CASSLDGEGIQYF
abundance: .; d_gene: .; v_gene: TRBV10-1; j_gene: TRBJ2-6; CDR3nt: TGCGCCAGCAGTATGACTGGGGCCAACGTCCTGACTTTC; CDR3aa: CASSMTGANVLTF
abundance: .; d_gene: .; v_gene: TRBV4-1; j_gene: TRBJ1-2; CDR3nt: TGCGCCAGCAGCCAAGTAGAGGGGGGGAACAACTATGGCTACACCTTC; CDR3aa: CASSQVEGGNNYGYTF
abundance: .; d_gene: TRBD2; v_gene: TRBV24-1; j_gene: TRBJ2-1; CDR3nt: TGTGCCACCAGTGGACCGGGAGGCGATGAGCAGTTCTTC; CDR3aa: CATSGPGGDEQFF
abundance: .; d_gene: .; v_gene: TRBV28; j_gene: TRBJ1-4; CDR3nt: TGTGCCAGCAGTTTACAGTCGAAACATGAAAAACTGTTTTTT; CDR3aa: CASSLQSKHEKLFF
abundance: .; d_gene: TRBD2; v_gene: TRBV24-1; j_gene: TRBJ2-3; CDR3nt: TGTGCCACCCAACCACCCTCCGGGGGGGGAATAGATACGCAGTATTTT; CDR3aa: CATQPPSGGGIDTQYF
abundance: .; d_gene: TRBD1; v_gene: TRBV6-6; j_gene: TRBJ1-3; CDR3nt: TGTGCCAGCAGTCTACAGGGGAAGGGCTCTGGAAACACCATATATTTT; CDR3aa: CASSLQGKGSGNTIYF
abundance: .; d_gene: TRBD2; v_gene: TRBV24-1; j_gene: TRBJ2-4; CDR3nt: TGTGCCACCAGTGAAGCGGGGTCGGTCAAAAACATTCAGTACTTC; CDR3aa: CATSEAGSVKNIQYF
abundance: .; d_gene: TRBD1; v_gene: TRBV29-1; j_gene: TRBJ2-3; CDR3nt: TGCAGCGTCAGGGACAGGGGCCCCACAGATACGCAGTATTTT; CDR3aa: CSVRDRGPTDTQYF
abundance: .; d_gene: TRBD1; v_gene: TRBV6-4; j_gene: TRBJ1-2; CDR3nt: TGTGCCAGCAGTGCCCGACAGGGTGGAGGCTACACCTTC; CDR3aa: CASSARQGGGYTF
abundance: .; d_gene: TRBD1; v_gene: TRBV5-1; j_gene: TRBJ1-2; CDR3nt: TGCGCCAGCAGCTCGGGACAGGCTGCAGACTATGGCTACACCTTC; CDR3aa: CASSSGQAADYGYTF
abundance: once; d_gene: .; v_gene: TRBV4-1; j_gene: TRBJ2-3; CDR3nt: TGCGCCAGCAGCCAAGCGGGACTTAGGGCCGACACAGATACGCAGTATTTT; CDR3aa: CASSQAGLRADTDTQYF
abundance: few; d_gene: TRBD1; v_gene: TRBV6-1; j_gene: TRBJ1-6; CDR3nt: TGTGCCAGCAGTTCGGGACAGGGCTACTCACCCCTCCACTTT; CDR3aa: CASSSGQGYSPLHF
abundance: .; d_gene: .; v_gene: TRBV5-1; j_gene: TRBJ1-6; CDR3nt: TGCGCCAGCAGCAAAGAAGCATCCTTTCGGAATTCACCCCTCCACTTT; CDR3aa: CASSKEASFRNSPLHF
abundance: few; d_gene: TRBD1; v_gene: TRBV7-9; j_gene: TRBJ2-5; CDR3nt: TGTGCCAGCAGCTTAGACCGGGGACAGGAGACCCAGTACTTC; CDR3aa: CASSLDRGQETQYF